These 24 T cell receptor beta chains share one sample of origin, sequenced in a study of graft-versus-host responses after intestinal transplantation. No antigen has been assigned to these receptors. Sequencing was performed with immunoSEQ multiplex PCR; in TCRdb, only in-frame clones are kept and a portion is missing. The sample carries around 120,000 clones, 85% to 95% recorded once. Material: unstimulated CD8+ T cells sorted from spleen or lymph node cells, obtained before intestinal transplant. The receptors were sampled from a human donor who received an intestinal transplant.

In regard to this clone: Other nucleotide sequences in the sample specify the same CDR3. The chain is built from TRBV5-6 and TRBJ2-7; 11 positions agree with TRBD1. Looked up from germline, CDR1 is SGHDT and CDR2 is YYEEEE. CDR3 length: 14 residues. Trimming cost V 5 bases and J 3 bases; bases outside gene matches: 4. The DNA of the CDR3 is TGTGCCAGCAGTTCCGGGACAGGGGGCTACGAGCAGTACTTC. Its translation is CASSSGTGGYEQYF.

V usage is TRBV10-1 and J usage is TRBJ1-1; possible D gene TRBD1, 5 bases. CDR1 is WNHNN and CDR2 is SYGVQD in the germline V gene (reference sequence). Trimming left V 3 bases short and J 3 bases short, with 8 bases between. The CDR3 runs 13 residues. Written as DNA, the CDR3 is TGCGCCAGCAGTGAAGGGGAATACACTGAAGCTTTCTTT. This codes for CASSEGEYTEAFF.

The chain is built from TRBV25-1 and TRBJ2-3, with a tentative D call TRBD1 (5 bases). CDR1 is MGHDK, CDR2 SYGVNS, per germline. CDR3 length equals 15 residues. The germline V and J ends were trimmed by 0 bases and 1 base, with 8 bases remaining between them. The CDR3 DNA follows: TGTGCCAGCAGTGAATACCAGGGTGGCACAGATACGCAGTATTTT. Its translation: CASSEYQGGTDTQYF.

CDR3 nucleotide sequence: TGTGCCACCAGCAGAGATTCGGGGAATTCACCCCTCCACTTT. This sequence encodes CATSRDSGNSPLHF. The chain has TRBV15 and TRBJ1-6; D unclear. V was pared by 0 bases and J by 7 bases, with 7 bases between. Germline V lookup: CDR1 LNHNV, CDR2 YYDKDF (reference sequence). CDR3 length equals 14 residues. Complete variable domain (other parts from reference TRBV15 and TRBJ1-6): DAMVIQNPRYQVTQFGKPVTLSCSQTLNHNVMYWYQQKSSQAPKLLFHYYDKDFNNEADTPDNFQSRRPNTSFCFLDIRSPGLGDTAMYLCATSRDSGNSPLHFGNGTRLTVT.

The gene calls are TRBV11-2 and TRBJ1-1; TRBD1 aligns across 8 bases. The germline gives CDR1 SGHAT, CDR2 FQNNGV. V was pared by 2 bases and J by 5 bases, with 7 bases of the junction left unmatched. The CDR3 is 15 amino acids. The CDR3 reads CASSLLRQGNTEAFF. CDR3 DNA: TGTGCCAGCAGCTTATTACGACAGGGGAATACTGAAGCTTTCTTT.

V usage is TRBV15 and J usage is TRBJ2-5; D is unclear. The CDR3 length is 11 residues. Germline V lookup: CDR1 LNHNV, CDR2 YYDKDF (reference sequence). The germline V and J ends were trimmed by 3 bases and 7 bases, with 6 bases remaining between them. The CDR3 DNA is TGTGCCACCAGCAGTGTAGGGACCCAGTACTTC. Translation gives CATSSVGTQYF.

The V call is TRBV5-6, the J call TRBJ2-7, with D possibly being TRBD2 (6 bases). CDR3 length equals 14 residues. Trimming took 0 bases from V and 2 from J, leaving 9 bases between them. CDR1 is SGHDT and CDR2 is YYEEEE in the germline V gene. CDR3 residues: CASSLGGGTYEQYF. DNA for the CDR3: TGTGCCAGCAGCTTGGGTGGCGGGACCTACGAGCAGTACTTC.

The J gene is TRBJ2-7, the V gene TRBV11-2, with D perhaps TRBD1 (6 bases). Germline CDR1 is SGHAT and CDR2 is FQNNGV. Trimming left V 1 base short and J 6 bases short, with 16 bases between. The CDR3 consists of 15 residues. This CDR3 reads CASSLGRQGWTEQYF. The DNA of the CDR3 is TGTGCCAGCAGCTTAGGGAGGCAGGGGTGGACCGAGCAGTACTTC.

V usage is TRBV28 and J usage is TRBJ2-1; D remains unclear. Germline lookup yields CDR1 MDHEN and CDR2 SYDVKM. V lost 2 bases to trimming and J lost 3 bases, with 14 bases between them. The CDR3 is 16 residues long. The CDR3 DNA sequence: TGTGCCAGCAGTTTACTCTCCCTCCGGATCTACAATGAGCAGTTCTTC. Amino acids: CASSLLSLRIYNEQFF. The entire variable domain, with the rest obtained from reference TRBV28 and TRBJ2-1, is as follows: DVKVTQSSRYLVKRTGEKVFLECVQDMDHENMFWYRQDPGLGLRLIYFSYDVKMKEKGDIPEGYSVSREKKERFSLILESASTNQTSMYLCASSLLSLRIYNEQFFGPGTRLTVL.

The chain joins TRBV4-1 to TRBJ2-7; maybe TRBD2 (5 bases). The V end was cut by 0 bases, the J end by 6 bases, with 18 bases between. CDR1 and CDR2 from the germline V gene are MGHRA and YSYEKL. CDR3 size: 16 residues. The CDR3 coding sequence is TGCGCCAGCAGCCAAGATTCAGCGGTGCTTACCCTCGAGCAGTACTTC. This gives the protein CASSQDSAVLTLEQYF.

DNA of the CDR3: TGTGCCAGCAGTGACAGGTTATCCTACGAGCAGTACTTC. It is translated as CASSDRLSYEQYF. J is TRBJ2-5 and V is TRBV5-4; D perhaps matches TRBD1 (6 bases). The J call may be mistaken, given a closer DNA end match to TRBJ2-7. This CDR3 is 13 amino acids long. Germline V CDR1 and CDR2: SGHNT, YYREEE (reference sequence).

The chain links TRBV15 to TRBJ1-4; 11 bases match TRBD1. The germline V gene has CDR1 LNHNV and CDR2 YYDKDF (reference sequence). This CDR3 spans 14 amino acids. V was pared by 6 bases and J by 8 bases, with 5 bases of the junction left unmatched. This chain's CDR3 is CATSQDRGREKLFF. The CDR3 DNA is TGTGCCACCAGTCAGGACAGGGGGCGAGAAAAACTGTTTTTT.

This rearrangement joins TRBV6-1 to TRBJ2-7; weak D call: TRBD2 (6 bases). The germline gives CDR1 MNHNS, CDR2 SASEGT. The length of the CDR3 is 15 residues. Trimming removed 3 bases from V and 0 bases from J, with 12 bases in between. The CDR3 nucleotides read TGTGCCAGCAGTGAGGAGGGGTTGGCCTCCTACGAGCAGTACTTC. Translated: CASSEEGLASYEQYF.

The rearrangement uses TRBV6-6 and TRBJ1-2; 8 nucleotides align to TRBD1. The CDR3 is 15 amino acids. Looked up from germline, CDR1 is MNHNY and CDR2 is SVGAGI (reference sequence). J gave up 2 bases and V 5 bases, and 7 bases lay outside the gene matches. The CDR3 spells CASSSWTGPNYGYTF. As DNA, the CDR3 is TGTGCCAGCAGTAGCTGGACAGGGCCCAACTATGGCTACACCTTC.

This chain links TRBV4-2 with TRBJ2-3; D is unclear. V was pared by 2 bases and J by 2 bases, with 14 bases between. Germline CDR1 is LGHNA and CDR2 is YNFKEQ. The CDR3 runs 16 residues. The CDR3 region has the DNA TGTGCCAGCAGCCAACAGCGAGCCTCCAACACAGATACGCAGTATTTT. It yields the protein CASSQQRASNTDTQYF.

This chain's CDR3 is CASSLAPGSSYEQYF. Here the CDR3 DNA reads TGTGCCAGCAGCTTAGCGCCGGGGTCCTCCTACGAGCAGTACTTC. The chain links TRBV7-8 to TRBJ2-7; tentatively, D is TRBD2 (5 bases). V lost 0 bases and J lost 0, with 9 bases in between. This CDR3 has 15 amino acids. The germline V gene has CDR1 SGHVS and CDR2 FQNEAQ. Full variable domain (outside the CDR3, taken from reference TRBV7-8 and TRBJ2-7): GAGVSQSPRYKVAKRGQDVALRCDPISGHVSLFWYQQALGQGPEFLTYFQNEAQLDKSGLPSDRFFAERPEGSVSTLKIQRTQQEDSAVYLCASSLAPGSSYEQYFGPGTRLTVT.

In its sample, this clone was seen once. The genes are TRBV9 and TRBJ2-7; D tentatively fits TRBD1 or TRBD2 (5 bases each). This CDR3 region has 14 residues. From germline, CDR1 is SGDLS and CDR2 YYNGEE. With 8 bases removed from V and 0 bases from J, the gap between germline ends came to 15 bases. CDR3 bases: TGTGCCAGTACCGCGACCGGGGCCTCCTACGAGCAGTACTTC. Translating it yields CASTATGASYEQYF.

The chain carries TRBV27 and TRBJ2-3, with 9 bases lining up with TRBD1. This CDR3 spans 19 amino acids. Germline assignment: CDR1 MNHEY and CDR2 SMNVEV (reference sequence). The V and J ends lost 5 bases and 0 bases, in that order; junction bases with no gene match: 15. The CDR3 loop reads CASSPWDREAPASTDTQYF. Here the CDR3 DNA reads TGTGCCAGCAGTCCATGGGACAGGGAAGCCCCCGCTAGCACAGATACGCAGTATTTT.

The chain links TRBV5-6 to TRBJ2-7; D not certain. Gene TRBJ2-1 matches the end of the DNA better, so the J call may be wrong. CDR3 length: 13 residues. Germline CDR1 and CDR2: SGHDT and YYEEEE. CDR3 residues: CASSLGQISEQFF. The CDR3 DNA sequence: TGTGCCAGCAGCTTGGGACAAATTAGTGAGCAGTTCTTC.

Details on this clone: This specimen includes other DNA sequences encoding the same CDR3. The rearrangement links TRBV12-5 to TRBJ2-2; a weak D match, TRBD1 (6 bases). Germline lookup yields CDR1 LGHNT and CDR2 FRNRAP. The CDR3 totals 21 residues. V shed 0 bases and J shed 1 base, with 24 bases lying between them. The CDR3 nucleotides are TGTGCTAGTGGTTTGGTACGCACGTTGGCAGGGCAGGGGCTGAACACCGGGGAGCTGTTTTTT. This codes for CASGLVRTLAGQGLNTGELFF.

This chain uses TRBV4-3 with TRBJ2-1; 8 bases agree with TRBD1. The CDR3 has 16 amino acids. The germline gives CDR1 LGHNA, CDR2 YSLEER. The junction had 10 bases not matched to a gene; V was cut back by 1 base and J by 8 bases. The CDR3 sequence: CASSQGSDRGYDEQFF. The DNA for the CDR3 is TGCGCCAGCAGCCAAGGGTCTGACAGGGGTTACGATGAGCAGTTCTTC.

The CDR3 nucleotides are TGTGCCAGCAGTTTTGAGGGTGATACTGAAGCTTTCTTT. Translation gives CASSFEGDTEAFF. The V gene is TRBV28, the J gene TRBJ1-1; D is uncertain. The CDR3 has 13 residues. Germline CDR1 and CDR2: MDHEN and SYDVKM. The V end lost 3 bases, the J end lost 5 bases, and 10 bases lay between the germline ends.

The chain links TRBV9 to TRBJ2-7; tentative D call: TRBD2 (6 bases). The CDR3 totals 15 residues. Trimming took 4 bases from V and 1 from J, leaving 15 bases between them. CDR1 and CDR2 from the germline V gene are SGDLS and YYNGEE. The CDR3 here is CASSNRDWGSYEQYF. The DNA for the CDR3 is TGTGCCAGCAGCAACCGGGACTGGGGGTCCTACGAGCAGTACTTC.

CDR3 nucleotide sequence: TGTGCCAGCAGCTTAGCCAAGTCCCTCCGCACAGATACGCAGTATTTT. As protein: CASSLAKSLRTDTQYF. The J gene is TRBJ2-3, the V gene TRBV7-2; D is uncertain. The germline V gene has CDR1 SGHTA and CDR2 FQGNSA. The CDR3 spans 16 residues. V gave up 0 bases and J gave up 1 base, with 11 bases separating them.